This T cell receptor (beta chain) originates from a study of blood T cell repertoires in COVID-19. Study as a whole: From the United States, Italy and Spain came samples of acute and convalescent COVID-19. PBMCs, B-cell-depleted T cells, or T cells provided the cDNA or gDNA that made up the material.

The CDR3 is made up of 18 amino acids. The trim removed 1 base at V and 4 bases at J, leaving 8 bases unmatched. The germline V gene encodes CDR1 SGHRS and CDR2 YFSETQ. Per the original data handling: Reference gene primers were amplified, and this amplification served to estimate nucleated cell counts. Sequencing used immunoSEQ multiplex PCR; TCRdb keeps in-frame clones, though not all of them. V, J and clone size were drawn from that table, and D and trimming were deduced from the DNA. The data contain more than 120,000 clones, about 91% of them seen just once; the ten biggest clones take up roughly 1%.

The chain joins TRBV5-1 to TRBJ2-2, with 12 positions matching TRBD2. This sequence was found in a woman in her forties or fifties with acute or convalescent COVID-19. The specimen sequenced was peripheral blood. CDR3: CASSLPTSGGPTTGELFF. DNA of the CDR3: TGCGCCAGCAGCTTGCCCACTAGCGGGGGGCCTACCACCGGGGAGCTGTTTTTT.